This T cell receptor beta chain was documented in a study of blood T cell repertoires in COVID-19. Study context: Samples taken during acute and convalescent COVID-19 were collected in the United States, Italy and Spain.

Per the original methods: Estimation of nucleated cell counts relied on the amplification of reference gene primers. Repertoires were generated with immunoSEQ multiplex PCR, while TCRdb's copy carries only in-frame clones and drops some. From that table come the V and J calls and clone size; the DNA was used to work out D and trimming. The sample holds some 320,000 clones; about 89% are singletons and the top ten take 5.2%. This CDR3 region has 16 residues. CDR1 is KGHSH and CDR2 is LQKENI in the germline V gene. V was trimmed by 5 bases and J by 0 bases, leaving 14 bases between them. The sequenced material came from PBMCs or T cells enriched from blood (not recorded which). The TCR comes from a man between 60 and 75 years old who had recovered from COVID-19. V and J are TRBV18 and TRBJ1-5; tentatively, D is TRBD1 (5 bases). CDR3 nucleotides: TGTGCCAGCTCATCCGCAGGGTCTCATAGCAATCAGCCCCAGCATTTT. It is translated as CASSSAGSHSNQPQHF.